A selection of T cell receptor beta chains follows, all from one sample in a study of T cell responses to AZD1222 COVID-19 vaccine. Sequencing was performed with immunoSEQ multiplex PCR; in TCRdb, only in-frame clones are kept and a portion is missing. The sample includes some 120,000 clones, about nine tenths seen only once; the top ten take 7.6%. Sequencing was performed on peripheral blood, taken on day 0 of AZD1222 vaccination. All receptors come from an adult in good health. Both conserved end residues are part of each CDR3. Fields, in order: clone size, CDR3 length, D gene, J gene, V gene, CDR3 protein, CDR3 DNA. The D gene is left open where the match is weak. Clone size is stated in some rows and not others, as once, few, many or a class when expanded.

clone_size: -; cdr3_length: 15; d_call: -; j_call: TRBJ2-1; v_call: TRBV10-1; cdr3_aa: CASSESGGDYNEQFF; cdr3_nt: TGCGCCAGCAGTGAGTCGGGAGGCGACTACAATGAGCAGTTCTTC
clone_size: -; cdr3_length: 15; d_call: -; j_call: TRBJ1-4; v_call: TRBV5-1; cdr3_aa: CASSTTGTQHEKLFF; cdr3_nt: TGCGCCAGCAGCACCACCGGGACACAACATGAAAAACTGTTTTTT
clone_size: -; cdr3_length: 15; d_call: -; j_call: TRBJ1-5; v_call: TRBV19; cdr3_aa: CASSITGSRNQPQHF; cdr3_nt: TGTGCCAGTAGTATCACAGGGAGTCGGAATCAGCCCCAGCATTTT
clone_size: -; cdr3_length: 14; d_call: -; j_call: TRBJ1-1; v_call: TRBV6-6; cdr3_aa: CASNFRGTNAEAFF; cdr3_nt: TGTGCCAGCAATTTCCGGGGGACGAACGCTGAAGCTTTCTTT
clone_size: -; cdr3_length: 21; d_call: TRBD2; j_call: TRBJ2-7; v_call: TRBV5-1; cdr3_aa: CASSLSKRASGVSGATYEQYF; cdr3_nt: TGCGCCAGCAGCTTGTCGAAAAGGGCCTCCGGGGTCAGCGGGGCGACCTACGAGCAGTACTTC
clone_size: -; cdr3_length: 15; d_call: TRBD1; j_call: TRBJ2-7; v_call: TRBV5-1; cdr3_aa: CASSTTGTDYYEQYF; cdr3_nt: TGCGCCAGCAGCACCACCGGGACAGACTACTACGAGCAGTACTTC
clone_size: once; cdr3_length: 18; d_call: TRBD2; j_call: TRBJ2-1; v_call: TRBV3-1/TRBV3-2; cdr3_aa: CASSQSSGRARSYNEQFF; cdr3_nt: TGTGCCAGCAGCCAGTCTAGCGGGAGGGCCAGGTCCTACAATGAGCAGTTCTTC
clone_size: -; cdr3_length: 14; d_call: -; j_call: TRBJ2-1; v_call: TRBV5-4; cdr3_aa: CASSPISSYNEQFF; cdr3_nt: TGTGCCAGCAGCCCGATCAGCTCCTACAATGAGCAGTTCTTC
clone_size: -; cdr3_length: 17; d_call: TRBD2; j_call: TRBJ2-1; v_call: TRBV5-1; cdr3_aa: CASSRTSGSPPYNEQFF; cdr3_nt: TGCGCCAGCAGCCGGACTAGCGGGAGCCCACCCTACAATGAGCAGTTCTTC
clone_size: -; cdr3_length: 13; d_call: TRBD1; j_call: TRBJ1-5; v_call: TRBV30; cdr3_aa: CAWAGTGNQPQHF; cdr3_nt: TGTGCCTGGGCCGGGACAGGGAATCAGCCCCAGCATTTT
clone_size: -; cdr3_length: 16; d_call: TRBD2; j_call: TRBJ2-2; v_call: TRBV7-9; cdr3_aa: CASSFYGGRNTGELFF; cdr3_nt: TGTGCCAGCAGCTTTTATGGCGGGAGAAACACCGGGGAGCTGTTTTTT
clone_size: few; cdr3_length: 13; d_call: -; j_call: TRBJ1-4; v_call: TRBV7-7; cdr3_aa: CASSLQGSEKLFF; cdr3_nt: TGTGCTAGCAGCTTGCAGGGGAGTGAAAAACTGTTTTTT
clone_size: -; cdr3_length: 12; d_call: -; j_call: TRBJ2-7; v_call: TRBV6-6; cdr3_aa: CASRGRKDEQYF; cdr3_nt: TGTGCCAGCAGAGGGAGGAAAGACGAGCAGTACTTC
clone_size: -; cdr3_length: 15; d_call: -; j_call: TRBJ1-1; v_call: TRBV5-1; cdr3_aa: CASSFQGTGNTEAFF; cdr3_nt: TGCGCCAGCAGCTTTCAGGGGACGGGGAACACTGAAGCTTTCTTT
clone_size: -; cdr3_length: 16; d_call: TRBD2; j_call: TRBJ2-7; v_call: TRBV4-1; cdr3_aa: CASSQEGTSGLYEQYF; cdr3_nt: TGCGCCAGCAGCCAAGAGGGGACTAGCGGGCTATACGAGCAGTACTTC
clone_size: -; cdr3_length: 16; d_call: -; j_call: TRBJ1-2; v_call: TRBV5-3; cdr3_aa: CARSFERACGNYGYTF; cdr3_nt: TGTGCCAGAAGCTTCGAAAGGGCGTGCGGTAACTATGGCTACACCTTC
clone_size: -; cdr3_length: 15; d_call: -; j_call: TRBJ2-7; v_call: TRBV2; cdr3_aa: CASSDGWGTPYEQYF; cdr3_nt: TGTGCCAGCAGTGATGGGTGGGGGACCCCCTACGAGCAGTACTTC
clone_size: -; cdr3_length: 13; d_call: -; j_call: TRBJ2-3; v_call: TRBV9; cdr3_aa: CASTRGGTDTQYF; cdr3_nt: TGTGCCAGCACCCGTGGGGGCACAGATACGCAGTATTTT
clone_size: -; cdr3_length: 12; d_call: -; j_call: TRBJ2-1; v_call: TRBV6-5; cdr3_aa: CASSRGGLLKFF; cdr3_nt: TGTGCTAGCAGTCGAGGGGGACTATTAAAGTTCTTC
clone_size: -; cdr3_length: 13; d_call: TRBD1; j_call: TRBJ1-2; v_call: TRBV18; cdr3_aa: CASSLGTGDGYTF; cdr3_nt: TGTGCCAGCTCTCTCGGGACAGGGGATGGCTACACCTTC
clone_size: -; cdr3_length: 16; d_call: TRBD2; j_call: TRBJ2-7; v_call: TRBV18; cdr3_aa: CASSHTSGGAGYEQYF; cdr3_nt: TGTGCCAGCTCACACACTAGCGGAGGGGCCGGCTACGAGCAGTACTTC
clone_size: -; cdr3_length: 13; d_call: -; j_call: TRBJ1-5; v_call: TRBV19; cdr3_aa: CASTGQSNQPQHF; cdr3_nt: TGTGCCAGTACGGGCCAGAGCAATCAGCCCCAGCATTTT
clone_size: -; cdr3_length: 15; d_call: TRBD1; j_call: TRBJ1-5; v_call: TRBV10-3; cdr3_aa: CAISDGQGAGQPQHF; cdr3_nt: TGTGCCATCAGTGATGGACAGGGGGCTGGTCAGCCCCAGCATTTT
clone_size: -; cdr3_length: 15; d_call: -; j_call: TRBJ2-2; v_call: TRBV6-5; cdr3_aa: CASRASGLDTGELFF; cdr3_nt: TGTGCCAGCAGAGCCTCTGGGTTGGACACCGGGGAGCTGTTTTTT
clone_size: -; cdr3_length: 15; d_call: -; j_call: TRBJ2-7; v_call: TRBV24-1; cdr3_aa: CAPKECGKFDCEQYF; cdr3_nt: TGTGCCCCCAAGGAGTGCGGGAAGTTCGATTGCGAGCAGTACTTC